This T cell receptor beta chain was captured by sequencing in a study of cytomegalovirus exposure and HLA in healthy donors (TCRdb year 2017). Broadly, across the study: According to a later analysis, one platform produced both the roughly 120 validation repertoires and the approximately 670 repertoires of the first cohort. A separate validation cohort of about 110 different subjects was used in addition to the 666-subject first cohort. To predict cytomegalovirus infection status, the study brought together high-throughput TCR immunosequencing, statistical association of individual TCRs with disease status, and machine learning. The study aimed to test whether signatures of past pathogen exposure could be identified by cataloging public T cell receptors.

Trimming leaves V shorter by 3 bases and J shorter by 5 bases, with the junction holding 15 bases beyond the gene matches. From the cysteine through the phenylalanine, the CDR3 covers 18 amino acids. The DNA shown is the 54-base CDR3, in frame from base 1. In the germline V gene (reference sequence), CDR1 corresponds to MNHEY and CDR2 to SMNVEV. Receptors were amplified or captured by the immunoSEQ multiplex PCR assay. Under the source paper's analysis protocol: A statistical classification framework was developed to diagnose cytomegalovirus status using the catalog of TCR beta chain sequences. TCRdb took this table from immuneACCESS and kept in-frame rearrangements with V and J called. Such tables lack part of the clones; where checked against another copy, unresolved V genes explain under half of the gap, and the rest is unexplained. That table gives V, J and clone size, and the DNA gave D and trimming. The sample yields around 140,000 clones; about 91% were counted once. The ten largest clones capture less than 5.5% of the sample.

Results and caveats for the whole study, not just this receptor: In vitro tests confirmed that three of the cytomegalovirus-associated TCR beta chains recognize cytomegalovirus antigens. Subsequent analysis determined that TCRs grouped into clusters in the first cohort also showed a tendency toward co-occurrence across the roughly 110 validation repertoires, and roughly 95% of cluster scores exceeded 0. The authors suggested that the approach could potentially be generalized to other disease states and immunological phenotypes. The validation cohort had no HLA typing available for a later analysis, so co-occurrence within that cohort was assessed over all 120 repertoires. While some public TCRs were present in many individuals, most TCR sequences turned up only very rarely across donors. The classifier was reported to diagnose cytomegalovirus status with high specificity and sensitivity in both the original and validation cohorts. The study gave a list of about 150 TCR beta chains associated with cytomegalovirus.

The donors belonged to the validation cohort of under 150 subjects, which was separate from the approximately 700-subject first cohort. In regard to this clone: This receptor's antigen is unknown. The input lacks base qualities; no much larger clone sits a single base away.

The receptor comes from a young man in good health and CMV-seropositive. The V and J segments used are TRBV27 and TRBJ1-4, and 7 junctional nucleotides match TRBD1. The material sequenced was PBMCs. At the DNA level, the sequence is TGTGCCAGCAGTTTCTCTCGACAGGGACCTAGCTACAATGAAAAACTGTTTTTT. The translation is CASSFSRQGPSYNEKLFF.